The entry below describes one TCR beta chain. This sample was included in a study of blood T cell repertoires in COVID-19. For the study at large: COVID-19 samples from acute and convalescent phases originated in the United States, Italy and Spain. PBMCs, B-cell-depleted T cells, or T cells provided the cDNA or gDNA that made up the material.

Assay: immunoSEQ multiplex PCR; the TCRdb copy retains only in-frame clones and omits some. The data contain hundreds of thousands of clones, around 87% of them singletons. Grouping used clinical history reported by participants in a survey and questionnaire. V shed 6 bases, J shed 8 bases, and the junction held 6 bases outside the gene matches. The CDR3 contains 12 residues. Germline-derived CDR1 and CDR2 are SGDLS and YYNGEE. The chain joins TRBV9 to TRBJ1-2; 8 bases are a match to TRBD1. Sequencing used PBMCs or T cells enriched from blood (not recorded which). The receptor's source is a woman between 18 and 30 years old who had recovered from COVID-19. The CDR3 region is CASNGQGVGYTF. The CDR3 bases are TGTGCCAGCAACGGACAGGGTGTGGGCTACACCTTC.